These 10 T cell receptor beta chains came from one sample sequenced in a study of shared clonotypes between healthy human individuals. The data were produced by immunoSEQ multiplex PCR, yet TCRdb's version contains in-frame clones alone and is incomplete. The data contain 530,000 or so clones, roughly 79% of them singletons. The sequenced sample consisted of PBMCs. The source of these receptors is a woman in her 40s in good health. Some clones in this sample may be carry-over from other donors' samples.

V and J are TRBV13 and TRBJ2-1, with D unclear. Germline values: CDR1 PRHDT, CDR2 FYEKMQ (reference sequence). The CDR3 loop spans 15 amino acids. Trimming took 5 bases from V and 0 from J, leaving 11 bases between them. The DNA for the CDR3 is TGTGCCAGCAGCCTCCCCGGCAGCTCCTACAATGAGCAGTTCTTC. Its protein is CASSLPGSSYNEQFF.

The CDR3 sequence: CASSPGTETQYF. The CDR3 DNA reads TGTGCCAGCAGCCCCGGGACGGAGACCCAGTACTTC. The genes are TRBV7-2 and TRBJ2-5, with D tentatively TRBD1 or TRBD2 (5 bases each). This CDR3 region has 12 residues. V was shortened by 5 bases and J by 5 bases, with 9 bases between the two germline ends. Looked up from germline, CDR1 is SGHTA and CDR2 is FQGNSA.

In nucleotides, the CDR3 is TGTGCCAGCAGTTTATATGGGGGGTTCGCCTACGAGCAGTACTTC. Protein product: CASSLYGGFAYEQYF. The chain carries TRBV27 and TRBJ2-7; TRBD2 might be the D (6 bases). CDR3 length: 15 residues. CDR1 is MNHEY, CDR2 SMNVEV, per germline (reference sequence). V was trimmed by 1 base and J by 2 bases, leaving 12 bases between them.

This chain links TRBV4-2 with TRBJ2-3; 10 bases align to TRBD2. This CDR3 has 18 residues. The germline V gene encodes CDR1 LGHNA and CDR2 YNFKEQ. Trimming at V came to 0 bases and at J to 4 bases, leaving 10 bases not matched to a gene. As DNA, the CDR3 is TGTGCCAGCAGCCAAGAGGAGGGCGGACTAGCGGACCCAGATACGCAGTATTTT. Protein product: CASSQEEGGLADPDTQYF.

The rearrangement joins TRBV10-2 to TRBJ2-1; D tentatively fits TRBD1 or TRBD2 (6 bases each). Germline V gene lookup returns CDR1 WSHSY and CDR2 SAAADI. Trimming removed 4 bases at V and 8 bases at J, with 15 bases between. The CDR3 consists of 14 residues. The CDR3 reads CASSGVSRGDEQFF. Here the CDR3 DNA reads TGCGCCAGCAGTGGCGTTTCTAGGGGGGATGAGCAGTTCTTC.

The chain joins TRBV28 to TRBJ1-5; 7 bases line up with TRBD1. J lost 2 bases, V lost 5 bases, and 12 bases had no gene match. This CDR3 comprises 17 residues. From germline, CDR1 is MDHEN and CDR2 SYDVKM. In nucleotides, the CDR3 is TGTGCCAGCAGTCTCAGGGGGGAGACAGTAGGCAATCAGCCCCAGCATTTT. This sequence encodes CASSLRGETVGNQPQHF.

V is TRBV5-1 and J is TRBJ2-4, with D hard to call. Germline V gene lookup returns CDR1 SGHRS and CDR2 YFSETQ. The CDR3 consists of 18 residues. V lost 0 bases and J lost 0, with 16 bases in between. The CDR3 sequence: CASSLGAFNAIAKNIQYF. DNA for the CDR3: TGCGCCAGCAGCTTGGGGGCATTTAATGCTATAGCCAAAAACATTCAGTACTTC.

The genes are TRBV28 and TRBJ2-2; D is undetermined. The V end was cut by 7 bases, the J end by 1 base, with 13 bases between. This CDR3 region has 15 residues. CDR1 MDHEN and CDR2 SYDVKM come from the germline V gene. The CDR3 DNA sequence: TGTGCCAGCAACACTCAGGCCAAGAACACCGGGGAGCTGTTTTTT. It yields the protein CASNTQAKNTGELFF.

In DNA, the CDR3 is TGTGCCAGCAGTTTATCGCCCCCAACGGGGGCTGGGGCCAACGTCCTGACTTTC. It specifies CASSLSPPTGAGANVLTF. This chain links TRBV27 with TRBJ2-6; maybe TRBD2 (6 bases). The CDR3 spans 18 residues. In germline, CDR1 is MNHEY, CDR2 SMNVEV (reference sequence). The ends were cut back, 0 bases at V and 2 bases at J, with 14 bases in the middle.

This chain joins TRBV19 and TRBJ2-7; 8 bases fit TRBD2. The CDR3 length is 15 residues. CDR1 is LNHDA, CDR2 SQIVND, per germline (reference sequence). V lost 1 base and J lost 0; bases outside the gene matches: 2. CDR3 region: CASSIGLAGSYEQYF. The CDR3 bases are TGTGCCAGTAGTATAGGCCTAGCGGGCTCCTACGAGCAGTACTTC.